This T cell receptor (beta chain) was documented in a study of blood T cell repertoires in COVID-19. Study information: The origin of the acute and convalescent COVID-19 samples was the United States, Italy and Spain.

Only in-frame clones appear in the TCRdb table, and some are missing; sequencing was by immunoSEQ multiplex PCR. The repertoire has around 150,000 clones, 87% of them found once; the top ten carry less than 2.5%. The V gene end was trimmed by 0 bases and the J gene end by 7 bases; junction bases not matched to a gene: 12. Germline V CDR1 and CDR2: LNHNV, YYDKDF (reference sequence). The CDR3 is made up of 17 amino acids. The source material was peripheral blood. The TCR originated in a man between 50 and 59 years old with active COVID-19. V usage is TRBV15 and J usage is TRBJ2-1, with 7 positions matching TRBD2. Written as DNA, the CDR3 is TGTGCCACCAGCAGAGACCTCGGCTCGACTAGCAATAATGAGCAGTTCTTC. Its translation is CATSRDLGSTSNNEQFF.